This TCR beta chain was identified during a study of T cells in Graves' hyperthyroidism and ophthalmopathy. Amplified TCR beta CDR3 regions derived from RNA transcripts. TCR CDR3 regions were first amplified by RT-PCR with HTBI primers. MiXCR was run by TCRdb on the multiplex PCR reads, yielding one entry per CDR3 protein. The repertoire holds some 380,000 distinct CDR3 sequences, with about 14% as singletons. The TCR originated in a man aged 25-45 years with Graves' hyperthyroidism that later progressed to Graves' ophthalmopathy. What was sequenced was blood.

CDR3 nucleotides: TGCAGTGCTAGCCGACAGGGGATTACGGGTAGCAATCAGCCCCAGCATTTT. Translating gives CSASRQGITGSNQPQHF. V is TRBV20-1 and J is TRBJ1-5; 8 positions match TRBD1. CDR3 length equals 17 residues. After removal of 3 bases from V and 0 bases from J, the junction contained 10 bases not matched to a gene. Germline lookup yields CDR1 DFQATT and CDR2 SNEGSKA (reference sequence).